This T cell receptor beta chain was observed in a study of T-cell memory formation after mild COVID-19. The study, taken as a whole, reports: Contracting clones, day 15 to 85, had balanced CD4/CD8, and later expanders favored CD4+. There was no confirmation that second-wave clones peaking on day 37 were SARS-CoV-2 specific. There were some responding clones in pre-infection memory, which suggested that cross-reactive memory had joined.

The V gene lost 4 bases and the J gene lost 6 bases, with 4 bases spanning the gap. Germline CDR1 and CDR2: SNHLY and FYNNEI. The CDR3 has 10 amino acids. MiXCR, run by TCRdb on the 5' RACE reads, gives a single entry per CDR3 protein. This sample carries approximately 490,000 distinct CDR3 sequences, about 20% of them seen once, and the ten largest clones take around 12%. Note on this clonotype: No antigen is known for it.

The chain has TRBV2 and TRBJ2-7; D is ambiguous. Sequenced: PBMCs or a T cell subset sorted from them (not recorded which). The clonotype was recovered from an adult woman who had mild COVID-19 (a few samples of this study predate the infection). Cell type and time point are not known. CDR3: CASSAGEQYF. The CDR3, as DNA: TGTGCCAGCAGTGCGGGCGAGCAGTACTTC.